This T cell receptor (beta chain) was obtained from a study of CD4+ T cells in melanoma. Details on this clone: The antigen is undetermined. Germline is not matched at one junction end, which may reflect a read error.

Produced via immunoSEQ multiplex PCR; TCRdb's table is partial and in-frame only. Here the sample spans more than 8,500 clones, roughly three quarters being singletons. Whole-study results and caveats: CD8+ T cell, macrophage and B cell function reportedly correlated with neoantigen-specific CD4+ T cells. Reportedly, melanoma neoantigen-specific CD4+ T cells showed varied differentiation states.

The length of the CDR3 is 14 residues. Germline V gives CDR1 SQVTM, CDR2 ANQGSEA. Sequencing was carried out using peripheral blood. The V gene is TRBV29-1, the J gene TRBJ2-7; 7 nucleotides line up with TRBD1. This clonotype was sampled from a human donor with melanoma. The DNA of the CDR3 is TGCAGCGTTTTGACAGGGATAACCTCCCACGAGCAGTACTTC. Translation gives CSVLTGITSHEQYF.